This T cell receptor beta chain was profiled in a study of shared clonotypes between healthy human individuals (dated by TCRdb to the early 2020s). Regarding the research as a whole: Three men and a couple of women, aged 18 to 49 years, made up the cohort. For each donor, CD4 naive and CD4 memory were each given three plates, CD8 naive was given two plates, and CD8 memory was given one plate. The study deeply sequenced blood TCR repertoires of about 5 healthy adults to estimate repertoire size and the extent of clonotype sharing between individuals. Different laboratories and diverse techniques were used to prepare libraries and sequence TCR repertoires, to increase sequencing depth and limit assay-specific biases. Per donor, leukapheresis produced somewhere between about 0.9 and 10 billion PBMCs.

General study outcomes and caveats: Pairwise subsampling led to the expectation that sequencing depth would affect the degree of clonotype sharing among donors. The genetic and exposure-history diversity represented was limited by the small number of donors. Sampling was restricted to blood, and TCR repertoires in tissues likely differ from the TCR repertoires found in blood. Incomplete sequencing was indicated by rarefaction of sorted-subset datasets, despite the large sequencing depth. About 4.5% of naive CD4, more than 3% of naive CD8, around 2.3% of memory CD4, and around 0.4% of memory CD8 clonotypes were shared across several donors. Estimated clonotype richness was generally larger for naive than for memory subsets. Compared with non-shared clonotypes, clonotypes shared by all four sorted-subset donors had higher generation probabilities.

A word on this clone: The antigen it binds to is not known. Per-nucleotide qualities are absent, and no much larger clonotype sits a single base away.

From its cysteine to its phenylalanine, the CDR3 spans 13 amino acids. Kept here is only the CDR3 DNA, which spans 39 bases and is read in frame from base 1. V gives up 1 base and J gives up 6 bases, and the segment between their germline ends measures 10 bases. The germline V gene provides CDR1 SGHRS and CDR2 YFSETQ. CD8 naive samples consisted of CD45RO-negative cells that were positively selected for CCR7, yielding a CD45RA+CCR7+ population without TemRA cells. Donors were healthy HIV-negative adults with no recently reported acute infections or vaccinations. All donors were Caucasian adults living in Nashville, Tennessee, USA. Blood was obtained by leukapheresis, after which PBMCs were separated by Ficoll-Histopaque density gradient centrifugation and cryopreserved in liquid nitrogen vapor phase. Analytical flow cytometry was used to check the purity and quantity of each magnetically sorted T cell population. Genomic DNA was isolated from every sorted fraction and measured by UV absorbance on a Nanodrop 2000c.

Using the deep immunoSEQ assay, multiplex PCR amplified TCR CDR3 regions from genomic DNA. For each cell subset, the extracted genomic DNA was distributed evenly across all wells of several immunoSEQ 96-well plates, and each plate served as one replicate. For sorted subsets, about 210 ng of genomic DNA, equivalent to around 31,000 T cell genomes, went into each replicate PCR. The purified libraries were quantified using a Qubit 3.0 fluorometer, sized with a Bioanalyzer 2100, and then quantified again using the KAPA Library Quantification kit. Each immunoSEQ 96-well plate was sequenced on its own single-read 150-cycle Illumina NextSeq 550 flow cell. In the authors' own workflow: Because only junctional sequences without quality scores were contained in the immunoSEQ output, filtering matching that applied to full-length reads could not be performed. Sequences were annotated with PyIR, a Python wrapper for IgBLAST v1.9, and V/J genes and CDR3 were assigned using IMGT germline references. Reads were removed for weak V/J assignments (E-value above 1e-6), missing CDR3, stop codons, out-of-frame junctions, or ambiguous translated residues. V3J clonotypes were defined as sequences sharing an identical inferred V gene, J gene, and CDR3 amino acid sequence. The percentage overlap between two repertoires was calculated by dividing the number of shared unique clonotypes by the size of the smaller repertoire. Three approaches were used to assess repertoire richness: RTK rarefaction, the Chao1 estimator, and Recon v2.1 estimates of unobserved clonotypes. For all TCRbeta clonotypes obtained by the gDNA method from a few donors, generation probabilities were computed with OLGA. In TCRdb, the immuneACCESS table is reduced to in-frame sequences with V and J assigned. These tables do not hold every clone; where another copy was compared, an unresolved V gene accounts for under half, and the others remain unexplained. D and trimming were read from the DNA, whereas the V and J calls and clone size are those reported in that table. This sample holds nearly 2 million clones; about 95% were observed only once. The top ten clonotypes cover approximately 1.2% of the sample.

Recombination connected TRBV5-1 to TRBJ1-1, and TRBD1 may be the D gene, going by 6 matching bases. Sequencing used naive CD8+ T cells sorted from blood. Reading the label with the study, this specimen's cell subset or site is: CD45RA+CCR7+. This sequence was found in a man between 18 and 29 years old in good health. In nucleotides, the sequence is TGCGCCAGCAGCTTGATCGGGGGCCCTGAAGCTTTCTTT. Translated, it gives CASSLIGGPEAFF.